The rows below give T cell receptor beta chains drawn from one sample of a study of shared T cell receptors in the human thymus. Libraries were prepared by immunoSEQ multiplex PCR; TCRdb keeps only in-frame clonotypes and omits some of them. The profile shows hundreds of thousands of clones, around 82% of them singletons. A further study also used this sample, focusing on human thymus T cells.

The specimen was thymocytes. These TCRs come from a boy in the first two years of life with a congenital heart defect. Both conserved end residues are part of each CDR3. Fields, in order: V gene, J gene, clone size, CDR3 length, D gene, CDR3 DNA, CDR3 protein. The D gene is left open where the match is weak. Only part of the rows carry a size: once, few, many, or a class if the clone is expanded.

TRBV29-1	TRBJ2-7	NA	15	NA	TGCAGCGTTGAAGATCGCAGCAGGGTGGGCCTCGAGCAGTACTTC	CSVEDRSRVGLEQYF
TRBV27	TRBJ2-1	once	15	TRBD2	TGTGCCAGCAGCTTCCTAGCGGGAGGGCCGCATGAGCAGTTCTTC	CASSFLAGGPHEQFF
TRBV28	TRBJ2-6	NA	15	TRBD1	TGTGCCAGCAGTCCCCAGGGGGCTGGGGCCAACGTCCTGACTTTC	CASSPQGAGANVLTF
TRBV19	TRBJ1-2	once	14	NA	TGTGCCAGTAGTATGATCCAGGGAACCTATGGCTACACCTTC	CASSMIQGTYGYTF
TRBV28	TRBJ2-7	NA	17	NA	TGTGCCAGCAGTTTAAGGGCGGGGCCACATGAGCCGTGCGAGCAGTACTTC	CASSLRAGPHEPCEQYF
TRBV28	TRBJ1-2	NA	16	TRBD1	TGTGCCAGCAGTTGGGACAGGGTCTCCTATGACTATGGCTACACCTTC	CASSWDRVSYDYGYTF
TRBV5-5	TRBJ2-5	NA	14	TRBD2	TGTGCCAGCAGCGCGCGGACTAGCGGGGAGACCCAGTACTTC	CASSARTSGETQYF
TRBV4-3	TRBJ1-5	NA	14	TRBD1	TGCGCCAGCAGCCAAGGAGGGGGCGGGCGGCCCCAGCATTTT	CASSQGGGGRPQHF
TRBV28	TRBJ1-5	NA	16	TRBD1	TGTGCCAGCAGTTTATCGGGGACAGGTAGCAATCAGCCCCAGCATTTT	CASSLSGTGSNQPQHF
TRBV2	TRBJ1-5	NA	17	NA	TGTGCCAGCAGACCACCTCCCCCAGACAGTCAGAATCAGCCCCAGCATTTT	CASRPPPPDSQNQPQHF
TRBV4-3	TRBJ1-3	NA	12	NA	TGCGCCAGCAGCCCCAGAGGAAACACCATATATTTT	CASSPRGNTIYF
TRBV19	TRBJ2-7	NA	13	NA	TGTGCCACCTTGGACAGTTCTACGGGCGAGCAGTACTTC	CATLDSSTGEQYF
TRBV27	TRBJ2-4	once	17	NA	TGTGCCAGCATCTTAGCGCGGGGGCGCGGAGCCAAAAACATTCAGTACTTC	CASILARGRGAKNIQYF
TRBV12-2	TRBJ2-1	few	16	NA	TGTGCAAGTCGCTTAGCCGGGACTAGCGGGTACAATGAGCAGTTCTTC	CASRLAGTSGYNEQFF
TRBV4-1	TRBJ1-5	NA	15	NA	TGCGCCAGCAGCCAAAAAGACCCGGGGGGTCAGCCCCAGCATTTT	CASSQKDPGGQPQHF
TRBV7-6	TRBJ2-3	NA	17	TRBD2	TGTGCCAGCAGCTTTCTAGCGGGAGGGCCGCGCACAGATACGCAGTATTTT	CASSFLAGGPRTDTQYF
TRBV29-1	TRBJ2-1	NA	14	NA	TGCAGCGCCGTAGACGGGATAGGGTACAATGAGCAGTTCTTC	CSAVDGIGYNEQFF
TRBV6-6	TRBJ2-1	NA	16	TRBD2	TGTGCCAGCAGTTACCTGACTAGCGGGGACTACAATGAGCAGTTCTTC	CASSYLTSGDYNEQFF
TRBV4-1	TRBJ1-2	NA	13	NA	TGCGCCAGCAGCCATCCGGGGGGCTATGGCTACACCTTC	CASSHPGGYGYTF
TRBV4-1	TRBJ2-3	NA	21	TRBD2	TGCGCCAGCAGCCAAGATAAAGTAGGAGCGGGACCGAACCCTAGCACAGATACGCAGTATTTT	CASSQDKVGAGPNPSTDTQYF
TRBV6-1	TRBJ2-5	few	16	NA	TGTGCCAGCAGTGAAGCGGCAGGTCCCATCCAAGAGACCCAGTACTTC	CASSEAAGPIQETQYF
TRBV7-9	TRBJ1-4	NA	14	NA	TGTGCCAGCAGCTCCCTAGGAAAGAATGAAAAACTGTTTTTT	CASSSLGKNEKLFF
TRBV10-3	TRBJ2-7	NA	14	NA	TGTGCCATCAGAGGACGGGGTAGCTCCTACGAGCAGTACTTC	CAIRGRGSSYEQYF
TRBV27	TRBJ2-7	NA	16	TRBD1	TGTGCCAGCAGTCCATCCCCGGGGACAGTCATCTACGAGCAGTACTTC	CASSPSPGTVIYEQYF
TRBV6-1	TRBJ1-2	NA	17	NA	TGTGCCAGCAGTGAAGAGTACCTGGAGACAGTCTACTATGGCTACACCTTC	CASSEEYLETVYYGYTF
TRBV27	TRBJ2-7	NA	14	TRBD2	TGTGCCACAAGCCCCACTCTAGCGGGGCCCGAGCAGTACTTC	CATSPTLAGPEQYF